The clone carrying this TCR beta chain was observed at least ten times. Its matching antigen is unknown. This specimen belongs to a study of T cells in Graves' hyperthyroidism and ophthalmopathy. General observations from the study: Appearing also in blood were most of the thyroid clonotypes expanded above 0.001.

The CDR3 has 13 amino acids. Trimming removed 3 bases from V and 5 bases from J, with 10 bases in between. CDR1 and CDR2 from the germline V gene are SGHTA and FQGTGA. Researchers took RNA transcripts and amplified the TCR beta CDR3 regions from them. HTBI primers were the set used in a first-round RT-PCR of the TCR CDR3. Each CDR3 protein is one row after TCRdb ran MiXCR on the multiplex PCR reads. The table records around 300,000 distinct CDR3 sequences, about an eighth of them present only once. The receptor was derived from a woman in her twenties or thirties with Graves' hyperthyroidism that later progressed to Graves' ophthalmopathy. The chain joins TRBV7-3 to TRBJ2-5; possible D gene TRBD1, 5 bases. The sample taken for sequencing was blood. The CDR3 loop is CASSFGQGETQYF. The CDR3 DNA follows: TGTGCCAGCAGCTTCGGTCAGGGCGAGACCCAGTACTTC.